The clone carrying this T cell receptor beta chain has more than one count but fewer than ten. The antigen is not known. The germline gene is not matched at one end of the junction; a read error may be the cause. This CDR3 spans 14 amino acids. Germline values: CDR1 SEHNR, CDR2 FQNEAQ (reference sequence). The sample originates from a study of cytomegalovirus exposure and HLA in healthy donors. General study points: A later analysis associated roughly 15,000 TCR beta sequences with HLA alleles at a 0.05 false discovery rate. In vitro confirmation showed a few CMV-associated chains to be CMV antigen specific.

PCR amplification relied on 60 Vbeta primers (plus 13 Jbeta primers). The data were produced by immunoSEQ multiplex PCR, yet TCRdb's version contains in-frame clones alone and is incomplete. The sample lists 210,000 or so clones, about 80% occurring once. The V gene is TRBV7-9, the J gene TRBJ1-4; TRBD1 matches at 9 bases. The specimen was PBMCs. This TCR came from a woman aged 40 to 50 in good health and CMV-seronegative. CDR3 protein: CSSSPLGQGEKLFF. CDR3 bases: TGTTCCAGCAGCCCCCTGGGACAGGGAGAAAAACTGTTTTTT.